What follows is one T cell receptor (beta chain) and its context. Its target is not known. Caucasian adults living in Nashville, Tennessee, provided all samples. This entry is derived from a study of shared clonotypes between healthy human individuals. Germline V gene lookup returns CDR1 SGHNT and CDR2 YYREEE (reference sequence). There are 15 residues in the CDR3. Trimming removed 4 bases from V and 5 bases from J, with 18 bases in between. Clones were read by immunoSEQ multiplex PCR, and TCRdb kept only the in-frame ones, dropping some. The sample holds millions of clones, around nine tenths seen once. Study findings and constraints: Shared clonotypes across all four donors exceeded non-shared ones in generation probability. How much donors shared clonotypes was expected to be affected by sequencing depth.

The genes are TRBV5-4 and TRBJ2-5, with D perhaps TRBD2 (7 bases). The material sequenced was naive CD4+ T cells sorted from blood. Subset described: CD45RA+ positively selected. This sequence was found in a man younger than 35 in good health. The CDR3 sequence is CASSREGDPRETQYF. In nucleotides, the CDR3 is TGTGCCAGCAGCAGGGAGGGGGACCCAAGGGAGACCCAGTACTTC.